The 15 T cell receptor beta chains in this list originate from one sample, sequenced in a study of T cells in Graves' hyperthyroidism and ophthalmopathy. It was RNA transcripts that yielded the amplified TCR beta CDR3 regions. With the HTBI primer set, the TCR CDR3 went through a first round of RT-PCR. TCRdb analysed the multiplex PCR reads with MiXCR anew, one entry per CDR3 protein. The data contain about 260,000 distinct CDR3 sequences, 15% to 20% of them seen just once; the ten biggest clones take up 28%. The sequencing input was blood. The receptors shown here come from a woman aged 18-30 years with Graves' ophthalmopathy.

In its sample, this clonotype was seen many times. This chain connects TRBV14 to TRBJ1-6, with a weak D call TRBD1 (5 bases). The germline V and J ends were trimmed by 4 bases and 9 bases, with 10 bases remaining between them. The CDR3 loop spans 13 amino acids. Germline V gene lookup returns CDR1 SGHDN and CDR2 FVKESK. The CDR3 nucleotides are TGTGCCAGCAGCCCAGGGCACGGTTCACCCCTCCACTTT. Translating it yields CASSPGHGSPLHF.

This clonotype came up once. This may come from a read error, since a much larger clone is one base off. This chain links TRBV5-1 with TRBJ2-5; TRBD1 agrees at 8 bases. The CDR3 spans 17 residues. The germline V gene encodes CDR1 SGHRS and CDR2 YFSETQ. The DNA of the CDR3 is TGCGCCAGCAGCTTAAGATGGACAGGGAAATCCCAAGGGACCCAGTACTTC. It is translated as CASSLRWTGKSQGTQYF.

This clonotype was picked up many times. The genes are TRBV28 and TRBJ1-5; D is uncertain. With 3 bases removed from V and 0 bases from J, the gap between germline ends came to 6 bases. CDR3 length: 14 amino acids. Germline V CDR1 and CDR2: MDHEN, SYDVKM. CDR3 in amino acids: CASSFQSSNQPQHF. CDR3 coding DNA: TGTGCCAGCAGTTTCCAGTCTAGCAATCAGCCCCAGCATTTT. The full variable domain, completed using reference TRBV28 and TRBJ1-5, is DVKVTQSSRYLVKRTGEKVFLECVQDMDHENMFWYRQDPGLGLRLIYFSYDVKMKEKGDIPEGYSVSREKKERFSLILESASTNQTSMYLCASSFQSSNQPQHFGDGTRLSIL.

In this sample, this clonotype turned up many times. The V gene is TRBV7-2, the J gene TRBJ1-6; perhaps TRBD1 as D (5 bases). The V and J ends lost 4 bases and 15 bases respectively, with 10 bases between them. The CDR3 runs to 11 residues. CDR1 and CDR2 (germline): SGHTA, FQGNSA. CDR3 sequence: CASSSGRNLHF. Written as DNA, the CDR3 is TGTGCCAGCAGCTCGGGACGGAACCTCCACTTT.

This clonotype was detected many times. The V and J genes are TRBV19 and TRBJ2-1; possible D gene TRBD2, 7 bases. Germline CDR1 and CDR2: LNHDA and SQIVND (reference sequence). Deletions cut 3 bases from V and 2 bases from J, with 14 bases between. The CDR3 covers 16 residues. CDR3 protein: CASSIMAGATYNEQFF. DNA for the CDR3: TGTGCCAGTAGTATCATGGCGGGGGCCACCTACAATGAGCAGTTCTTC.

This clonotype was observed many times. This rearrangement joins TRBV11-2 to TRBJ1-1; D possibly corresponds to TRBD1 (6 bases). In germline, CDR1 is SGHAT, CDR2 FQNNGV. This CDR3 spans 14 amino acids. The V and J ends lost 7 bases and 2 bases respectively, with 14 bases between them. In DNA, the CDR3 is TGTGCCAGCACCCTGGTGGGGGGCAACACTGAAGCTTTCTTT. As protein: CASTLVGGNTEAFF.

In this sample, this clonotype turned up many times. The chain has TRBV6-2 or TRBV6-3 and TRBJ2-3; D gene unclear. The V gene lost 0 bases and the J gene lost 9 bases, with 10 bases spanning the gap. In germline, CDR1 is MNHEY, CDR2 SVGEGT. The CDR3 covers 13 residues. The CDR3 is CASSYSGIETQYF. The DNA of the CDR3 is TGTGCCAGCAGTTACTCGGGAATTGAGACGCAGTATTTT.

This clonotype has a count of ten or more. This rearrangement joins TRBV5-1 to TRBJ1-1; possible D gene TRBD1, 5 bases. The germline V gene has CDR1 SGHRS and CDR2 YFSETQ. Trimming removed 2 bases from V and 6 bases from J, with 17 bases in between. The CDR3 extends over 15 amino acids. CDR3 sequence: CASSFSGHSGAEAFF. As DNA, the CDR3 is TGCGCCAGCAGCTTTTCCGGACACAGTGGGGCTGAAGCTTTCTTT.

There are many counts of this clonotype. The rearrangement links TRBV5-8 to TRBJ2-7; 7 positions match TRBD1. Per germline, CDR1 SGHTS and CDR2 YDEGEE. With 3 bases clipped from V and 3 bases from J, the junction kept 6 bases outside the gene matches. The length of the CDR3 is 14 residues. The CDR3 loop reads CASSSRDSIYEQYF. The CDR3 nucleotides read TGTGCCAGCAGCTCCCGGGACAGTATCTACGAGCAGTACTTC.

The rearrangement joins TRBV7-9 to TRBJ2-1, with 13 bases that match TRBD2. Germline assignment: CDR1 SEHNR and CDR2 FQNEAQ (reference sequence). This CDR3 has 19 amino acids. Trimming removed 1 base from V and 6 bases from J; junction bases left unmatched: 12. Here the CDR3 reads CASSLVLAGGIRVRNEQFF. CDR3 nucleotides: TGTGCCAGCAGCTTAGTACTAGCGGGGGGGATCCGGGTTCGCAATGAGCAGTTCTTC. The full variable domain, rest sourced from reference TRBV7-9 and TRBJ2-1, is DTGVSQNPRHKITKRGQNVTFRCDPISEHNRLYWYRQTLGQGPEFLTYFQNEAQLEKSRLLSDRFSAERPKGSFSTLEIQRTEQGDSAMYLCASSLVLAGGIRVRNEQFFGPGTRLTVL.

CDR3 sequence: CSARVRDGVYYEQYF. The CDR3 DNA reads TGCAGTGCTAGAGTGAGGGACGGCGTATACTACGAGCAGTACTTC. The rearrangement joins TRBV20-1 to TRBJ2-7; the D gene could be TRBD1 or TRBD2 (5 bases each). V gave up 1 base and J gave up 3 bases, with 16 bases separating them. In germline, CDR1 is DFQATT, CDR2 SNEGSKA (reference sequence). The CDR3 runs to 15 residues.

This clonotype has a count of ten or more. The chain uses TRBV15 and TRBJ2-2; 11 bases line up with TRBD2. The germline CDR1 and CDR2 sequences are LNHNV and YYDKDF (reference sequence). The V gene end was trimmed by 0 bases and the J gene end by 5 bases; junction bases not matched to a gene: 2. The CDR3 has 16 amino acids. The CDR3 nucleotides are TGTGCCACCAGCAGAGAGGGGACTAGCGGTACCGGGGAGCTGTTTTTT. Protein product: CATSREGTSGTGELFF.

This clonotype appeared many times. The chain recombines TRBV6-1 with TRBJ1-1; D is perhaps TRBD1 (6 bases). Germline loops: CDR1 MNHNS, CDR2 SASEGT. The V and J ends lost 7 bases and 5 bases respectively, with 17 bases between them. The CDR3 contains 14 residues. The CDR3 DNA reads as TGTGCCAGCACCCGCGGGGGGCATGGGACTGAAGCTTTCTTT. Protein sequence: CASTRGGHGTEAFF.

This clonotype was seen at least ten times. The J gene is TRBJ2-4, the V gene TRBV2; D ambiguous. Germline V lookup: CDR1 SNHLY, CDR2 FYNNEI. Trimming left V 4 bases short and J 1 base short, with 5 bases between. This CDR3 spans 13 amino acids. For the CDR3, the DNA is TGTGCCAGCAGTGCAGCGGCCAAAAACATTCAGTACTTC. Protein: CASSAAAKNIQYF.

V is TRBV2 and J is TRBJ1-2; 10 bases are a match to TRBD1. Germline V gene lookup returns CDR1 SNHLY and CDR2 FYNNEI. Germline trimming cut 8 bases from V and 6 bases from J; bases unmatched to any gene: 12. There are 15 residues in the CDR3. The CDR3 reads CASPVTGQGQHGYTF. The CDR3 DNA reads TGTGCCAGCCCCGTGACGGGACAGGGGCAGCATGGCTACACCTTC.